Many counts were recorded for the clone carrying this TCR beta chain. A library made for alpha chains picked up this beta chain off target, so its size means little. The time point was: sample taken at primary tumor resection. Unsorted tumor, nontumor lung tissue or cryopreserved PBMC supplied the whole RNA. V dropped 1 base and J dropped 1 base, with 8 bases sitting between them. The CDR3 is 15 residues long. CDR1 SEHNR and CDR2 FQNEAQ come from the germline V gene (reference sequence). This specimen belongs to a study of spatial heterogeneity in lung cancer. Across the study: Among detected sequences, beta-chain ones consistently exceeded alpha-chain ones in number.

TCRdb analysed the 5' RACE reads with MiXCR anew, one entry per CDR3 protein. This sample carries under 8,000 distinct CDR3 sequences, roughly 3.7% of them seen once, and the ten largest clones take roughly a quarter. The sequence was obtained from a female donor with early-stage non-small cell lung cancer. This sample comprised normal lung tissue next to the tumor, obtained at surgery. The rearrangement uses TRBV7-9 and TRBJ2-1; TRBD1 or TRBD2 may be the D gene (6 bases each). The CDR3 nucleotides are TGTGCCAGCAGCTTAGGAGGGGGGTCCTACAATGAGCAGTTCTTC. This translates into CASSLGGGSYNEQFF. Complete variable domain (other parts from reference TRBV7-9 and TRBJ2-1): DTGVSQNPRHKITKRGQNVTFRCDPISEHNRLYWYRQTLGQGPEFLTYFQNEAQLEKSRLLSDRFSAERPKGSFSTLEIQRTEQGDSAMYLCASSLGGGSYNEQFFGPGTRLTVL.